This TCR beta chain was observed in a study of blood T cell repertoires in COVID-19. Overall study: Collection of acute and convalescent COVID-19 samples took place in the United States, Italy and Spain. T cells, B-cell-depleted T cells, or PBMCs provided the cDNA or gDNA that served as material.

This CDR3 comprises 15 residues. V lost 4 bases and J lost 7; bases outside the gene matches: 7. The germline CDR1 and CDR2 sequences are SGHTA and FQGNSA. Original handling: How many nucleated cells were present was estimated from reference gene primer amplification. Using immunoSEQ multiplex PCR, the repertoire was profiled, and TCRdb retains in-frame clones only, with some absent. Clonal size and the V and J genes are those of that table, whereas D and trimming came from the DNA. Among 95,000 to 100,000 clones listed, less than 85% were seen once. This receptor was obtained from a woman between 70 and 85 years old with active or convalescent COVID-19. Sample: peripheral blood. The chain carries TRBV7-2 and TRBJ1-6; 7 bases match TRBD1. The CDR3 region is CASSYQEGANSPLHF. In nucleotides, the CDR3 is TGTGCCAGCAGCTACCAGGAGGGGGCGAATTCACCCCTCCACTTT.